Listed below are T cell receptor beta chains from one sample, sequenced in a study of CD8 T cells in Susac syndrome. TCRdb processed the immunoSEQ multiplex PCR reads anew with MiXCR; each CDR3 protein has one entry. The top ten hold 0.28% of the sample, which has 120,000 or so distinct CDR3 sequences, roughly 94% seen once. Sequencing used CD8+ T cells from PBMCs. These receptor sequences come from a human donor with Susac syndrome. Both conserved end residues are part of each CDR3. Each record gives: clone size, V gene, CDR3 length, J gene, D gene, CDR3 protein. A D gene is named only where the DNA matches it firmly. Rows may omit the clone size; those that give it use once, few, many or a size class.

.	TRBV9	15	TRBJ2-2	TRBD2	CASSVGGGGARELFF
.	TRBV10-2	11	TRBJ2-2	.	CASKGTGELFF
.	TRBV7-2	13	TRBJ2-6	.	CASSLAGANVLTF
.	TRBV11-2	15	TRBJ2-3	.	CASSSPAGGRDTQYF
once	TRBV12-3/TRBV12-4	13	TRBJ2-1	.	CASSPGEDTMMLF
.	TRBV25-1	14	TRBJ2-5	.	CASSPRRTGETQYF
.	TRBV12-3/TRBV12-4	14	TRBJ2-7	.	CASSLFGLSYEQYF
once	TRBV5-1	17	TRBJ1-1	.	CASSLDGPPSMNTEAFF
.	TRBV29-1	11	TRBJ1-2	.	CSVEGGGGYTF
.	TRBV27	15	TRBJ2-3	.	CASSATGTPGDTQYF
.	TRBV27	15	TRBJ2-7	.	CASSPTTGGGYEQYF
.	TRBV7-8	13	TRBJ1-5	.	CASSGLDNQPQHF
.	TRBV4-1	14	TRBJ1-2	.	CASSFRLSDYGYTF
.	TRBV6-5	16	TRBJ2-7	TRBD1	CASSYSTGGNPYEQYF
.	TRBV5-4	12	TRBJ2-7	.	CASSLEQNEQYF
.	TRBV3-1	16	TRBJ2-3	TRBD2	CASSHSRGGWTDTQYF
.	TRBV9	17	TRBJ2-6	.	CASSSPVTGSGANVLTF
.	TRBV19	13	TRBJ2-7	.	CASSPDFSYEQYF